The following is a T cell receptor (beta chain) sequence with its context. Its specificity is unknown. This sample was taken from a study of T cell clonality in common variable immunodeficiency. Sequencing was performed with immunoSEQ multiplex PCR; in TCRdb, only in-frame clones are kept and a portion is missing. The sample presents more than 9,000 clones, none singletons. The CVID group had over 12 females and some 31 males, mean age around 40. Each donor provided about 5 to 8 ml of heparinized whole blood. General study findings and limits: Compared with controls, CVID subjects had fewer shared TCRbeta clones. Fewer deletions and N-nucleotide insertions were reportedly seen in common variable immunodeficiency TCR beta sequences.

The sample comprised peripheral blood mononuclear cells. The sequence was collected from a human donor with common variable immunodeficiency.

The CDR3 bases that were read are TGTGCCAGCTCACCGGGACTAGTCTACGAG. This translates into CASSPGLVYE. The entire CDR3 protein reads CASSPGLVYEQYF. The chain links TRBV18 to TRBJ2-7, with 8 bases that match TRBD2. The sequenced fragment ends 3 residues before the CDR3 boundary, so the rest is inferred from the germline J gene. The V segment lost 3 bases and the J segment 3 bases; nucleotides outside the gene matches: 1. The CDR3 loop spans 13 amino acids. Looked up from germline, CDR1 is KGHSH and CDR2 is LQKENI.